This is a list of T cell receptor beta chains from one sample in a study of blood T cell repertoires in COVID-19. Repertoires were generated with immunoSEQ multiplex PCR, while TCRdb's copy carries only in-frame clones and drops some. The table includes roughly 100,000 clones, about 90% detected once. The specimen was peripheral blood. These receptors were collected from a human donor in a cohort sampled during active COVID-19. Each CDR3 is given with its conserved first and last residue. D genes are given only for firm matches. For some rows the clone size is stated as once, few or many, or as a class when expanded; others skip it.

TGTGCCAGTAGTATTGGTGGGGGGGCGAGTGACAATGAGCAGTTCTTC CASSIGGGASDNEQFF . TRBJ2-1 TRBV19 .
TGTGCCAGCAGCGCCTCGGCGGGGGGAGACAATGAGCAGTTCTTC CASSASAGGDNEQFF . TRBJ2-1 TRBV9 TRBD2
TGTGCCTCAGGGAATTGGGGCGAGCAGTACTTC CASGNWGEQYF . TRBJ2-7 TRBV19 .
TGTGCCAGCAGCTTAACCGGCGGGTCGGGGAATGAAGCTTTCTTT CASSLTGGSGNEAFF . TRBJ1-1 TRBV7-3 .
TGTGCCACAAGTAGCGGAGGGTTAGCCACAGATACGCAGTATTTT CATSSGGLATDTQYF . TRBJ2-3 TRBV24-1 .
TGTGCCAGCAGCCACGTCCCGGGACAGGGTTCGGAGCAGTACTTC CASSHVPGQGSEQYF . TRBJ2-7 TRBV11-3 TRBD1
TGTGCCAGCAGTATGGACAGGGGAGGCGGCAATCAGCCCCAGCATTTT CASSMDRGGGNQPQHF . TRBJ1-5 TRBV6-2/TRBV6-3 TRBD1
TGTGCCAGCAGTTTACCTAGAGCATACGAGCAGTACTTC CASSLPRAYEQYF . TRBJ2-7 TRBV28 .
TGTGCCATCAGTGAGTCGACAAACACCGGGGAGCTGTTTTTT CAISESTNTGELFF . TRBJ2-2 TRBV10-3 .
TGTGCCAGCAGGGACCGGGGACTTCGTAACTATGGCTACACCTTC CASRDRGLRNYGYTF . TRBJ1-2 TRBV6-5 .
TGCGCCAGCAGCTTGACGGGAACCAACGAGCAGTACTTC CASSLTGTNEQYF . TRBJ2-7 TRBV5-1 .
TGTGCCAGCAGCGGCACAGAGAACACTGAAGCTTTCTTT CASSGTENTEAFF . TRBJ1-1 TRBV9 .
TGTGCCACCTCGCCCCGGCAGCGTTCTTCCTACGAGCAGTACTTC CATSPRQRSSYEQYF . TRBJ2-7 TRBV19 .
TGTGCCAGCAGTAAGGAACAGGGATCCAACACTGAAGCTTTCTTT CASSKEQGSNTEAFF . TRBJ1-1 TRBV6-4 .
TGTGCCAGTAGTACACCGGGACAGGGCAAAGAAAAACTGTTTTTT CASSTPGQGKEKLFF . TRBJ1-4 TRBV19 TRBD1
TGTGCCAGCAGCTCCCCCCCGACAGGCTCCTACGAGCAGTACTTC CASSSPPTGSYEQYF . TRBJ2-7 TRBV7-6 .
TGCGCCAGCAGGCACGGAGGGGGCACTAATGAAAAACTGTTTTTT CASRHGGGTNEKLFF . TRBJ1-4 TRBV10-1 TRBD1
TGTGCCAGCAGCCTGAGTACCCTGAACGAGCAGTACTTC CASSLSTLNEQYF . TRBJ2-7 TRBV28 .
TGTGCCAGTAGCCGGACTCGACAGGTTACCGTAGAGGAGACCCAGTACTTC CASSRTRQVTVEETQYF . TRBJ2-5 TRBV19 .
TGTGCCAGCACCGCGGGACAGGGGGTATTACAGTACTTC CASTAGQGVLQYF . TRBJ2-7 TRBV3-1/TRBV3-2 TRBD1
TGTGCCAGCAGTTCGCTAGCGGGAGGCCTTCGGTACGAGCAGTACTTC CASSSLAGGLRYEQYF once TRBJ2-7 TRBV27 TRBD2
TGTGCCAGCAGCTTAGTCGGCGGACAGCCCCAGCATTTT CASSLVGGQPQHF . TRBJ1-5 TRBV7-2 .
TGCGCCAGCAGCCAAGAACCAGGGGAACTCTACGAGCAGTACTTC CASSQEPGELYEQYF . TRBJ2-7 TRBV4-3 .
TGTGCCAGCAGTGGACTAGCGGGGTACGAGCAGTACTTC CASSGLAGYEQYF . TRBJ2-7 TRBV28 TRBD2
TGTGCCAGCAGTGAACGGAGCCTCTACGAGCAGTACTTC CASSERSLYEQYF . TRBJ2-7 TRBV6-1 .
TGCGCCAGCAGCCAAGAGGGCGACCGTGCGGGAGGTGGCTACACCTTC CASSQEGDRAGGGYTF . TRBJ1-2 TRBV4-1 .
TGTGCCAGCAGTTTGGGGACAGGGGGCGCTGGGCGAGAAGCTTTCTTT CASSLGTGGAGREAFF . TRBJ1-1 TRBV27 TRBD1
TGTGCCAGCAGTTCCCGGCGGGGCGGCTACACCTTC CASSSRRGGYTF . TRBJ1-2 TRBV6-5 .
TGCAGCGTTGAAGAACAGGGATATACGCAGTATTTT CSVEEQGYTQYF . TRBJ2-3 TRBV29-1 .
TGTGCTAGTGGGACAGGGCGAGGCTACACCTTC CASGTGRGYTF . TRBJ1-2 TRBV12-5 TRBD1
TGTGCCAGCAGCGCAAGCCTAGCGGTCCCCGCCCCCGAAAACATTCAGTACTTC CASSASLAVPAPENIQYF . TRBJ2-4 TRBV7-2 TRBD2
TGTGCCAGCAGCCCACTACAGCGGGCCGGGGAGCTGTTTTTT CASSPLQRAGELFF . TRBJ2-2 TRBV9 .
TGTGCCAGCAGCTTCCAACGGGAGAGCGCCTACGAGCAGTACTTC CASSFQRESAYEQYF once TRBJ2-7 TRBV7-9 .
TGTGCCAGCAGCTCGCGGGACTTTTTAGACATTCAGTACTTC CASSSRDFLDIQYF . TRBJ2-4 TRBV5-4 .
TGTGCCAGCAGCTTTGGTCTAGGGGCAGAGACCCAGTACTTC CASSFGLGAETQYF . TRBJ2-5 TRBV7-2 .
TGTGCCAGCAGAGGGGACAGGGTAGTCTCCGGGGAGCTGTTTTTT CASRGDRVVSGELFF once TRBJ2-2 TRBV6-5 TRBD1
TGTGCCAGCAGTTACGGACTAGCGGTAAACGAGCAGTACTTC CASSYGLAVNEQYF . TRBJ2-7 TRBV6-2/TRBV6-3 TRBD2
TGTGCCAGCAGCCCCAGGACTAGCGGCCCCTACAATGAGCAGTTCTTC CASSPRTSGPYNEQFF . TRBJ2-1 TRBV3-1/TRBV3-2 TRBD2
TGTGCCAGCAGCCCGCTCGACAGGATTGTAGGCATGAGGTCTGAAGCTTTCTTT CASSPLDRIVGMRSEAFF once TRBJ1-1 TRBV9 .
TGTGCCAGCAGCTTCGGGACAGCGAACACAGATACGCAGTATTTT CASSFGTANTDTQYF . TRBJ2-3 TRBV7-6 TRBD1
TGTGCCAGCAGCATCACCTCGGGAGATGGAAACATTCAGTACTTC CASSITSGDGNIQYF many TRBJ2-4 TRBV7-2 .
TGTGCCAGCAGCCGGGACAGGGGCTATGGCTACACCTTC CASSRDRGYGYTF . TRBJ1-2 TRBV27 TRBD1
TGTGCCAGCAGCTTGGGACAGGGGGCGGCTGGAAACACCATATATTTT CASSLGQGAAGNTIYF . TRBJ1-3 TRBV3-1/TRBV3-2 TRBD1
TGTGCCAGCAGCCGACAGGGGGCATATCAGCCCCAGCATTTT CASSRQGAYQPQHF . TRBJ1-5 TRBV6-5 TRBD1
TGTGCCATCAGCGAAGGACAGGGGGTCGGCGAGCAGTACTTC CAISEGQGVGEQYF . TRBJ2-7 TRBV10-3 TRBD1
TGTGCCAGCAGCCAAGACCCCTTGGAATCTAGCGGGGGGCAGGGTGAGCAGTTCTTC CASSQDPLESSGGQGEQFF . TRBJ2-1 TRBV6-4 TRBD2
TGCGCCAGCAGCACAAATAACTATGGCTACACCTTC CASSTNNYGYTF . TRBJ1-2 TRBV5-1 .